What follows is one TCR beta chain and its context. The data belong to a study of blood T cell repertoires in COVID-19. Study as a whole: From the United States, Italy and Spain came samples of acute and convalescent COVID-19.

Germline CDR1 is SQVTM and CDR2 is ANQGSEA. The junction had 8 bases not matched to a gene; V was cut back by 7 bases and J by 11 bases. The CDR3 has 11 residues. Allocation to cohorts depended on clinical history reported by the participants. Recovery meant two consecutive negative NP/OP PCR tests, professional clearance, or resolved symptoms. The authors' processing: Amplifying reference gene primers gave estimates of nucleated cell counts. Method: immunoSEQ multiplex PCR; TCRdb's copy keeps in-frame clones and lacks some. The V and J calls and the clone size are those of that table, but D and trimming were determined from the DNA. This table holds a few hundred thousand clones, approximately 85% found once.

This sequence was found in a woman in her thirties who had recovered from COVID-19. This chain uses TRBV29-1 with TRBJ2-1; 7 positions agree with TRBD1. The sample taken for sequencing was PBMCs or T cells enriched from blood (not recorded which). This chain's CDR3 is CSALTGNQQFF. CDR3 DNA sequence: TGCAGCGCTCTGACAGGGAATCAGCAGTTCTTC.